This record looks at one TCR beta chain sequence and its context. Antigen specificity is unknown. Only in-frame clones appear in the TCRdb table, and some are missing; sequencing was by immunoSEQ multiplex PCR. The repertoire consists of around 88,000 clones, with under 70% occurring once and the leading ten covering about 42%. The sample comes from a study of shared clonotypes between healthy human individuals. Study results and caveats: Memory subsets generally showed smaller estimated richness than naive subsets did. When naive CD4 clonotypes were compared across several donors, approximately 5% were shared.

The V end lost 8 bases, the J end lost 0 bases, and 17 bases lay between the germline ends. In germline, CDR1 is ENHRY, CDR2 SYGVKD. CDR3 length equals 15 residues. This receptor was taken from a man in his thirties or forties in good health. Material: memory CD8+ T cells sorted from blood. The sample's subset: CD45RO+ cells pooled with CCR7-negative TemRA cells. J is TRBJ2-7 and V is TRBV10-3; possible D gene TRBD1, 5 bases. The DNA for the CDR3 is TGTGCCATCGGGGCCGGTCAAGCGCGCTCCTACGAGCAGTACTTC. Translation: CAIGAGQARSYEQYF.